A single sample gave rise to the 10 T cell receptor beta chains below, sequenced in a study of blood T cell repertoires in COVID-19 (TCRdb year 2020). Preparation of the library involved the immunoSEQ multiplex PCR assay. TCRdb provides this immuneACCESS table in a form limited to in-frame rearrangements. Some clones are lacking; in checked studies, under half of them reflect an unresolved V gene, and why the rest are absent is not known. In all, the sample holds 60,000 to 70,000 clones, and almost 90% of those were seen once. The top ten clones comprise roughly 18% of the sample. Sequencing used peripheral blood. All receptors derive from a woman at least 80 years old with active COVID-19.

V and J are TRBV6-2 or TRBV6-3 and TRBJ1-6, with 8 bases identical to TRBD1. V trimming: 4 bases; J trimming: 8 bases; junction bases outside the gene matches: 7. This CDR3 is 15 amino acids long. CDR1 and CDR2 (germline): MNHEY, SVGEGT. CDR3 coding DNA: TGTGCCAGCAGTTTCGACAGGGGCGTCTATTCACCCCTCCACTTT. Its translation: CASSFDRGVYSPLHF.

The chain employs TRBV5-1 and TRBJ2-3; TRBD2 matches 11 bases. The CDR3 totals 16 residues. Germline V gene data show CDR1 as SGHRS and CDR2 as YFSETQ. Trimming at V came to 5 bases and at J to 2 bases, leaving 7 bases not matched to a gene. DNA of the CDR3: TGCGCCAGCAGAATTGGGACTAGCGGATACACAGATACGCAGTATTTT. Residues: CASRIGTSGYTDTQYF.

The chain uses TRBV7-2 and TRBJ2-7; TRBD1 aligns across 7 bases. The CDR3 is 15 amino acids. Germline V gene data show CDR1 as SGHTA and CDR2 as FQGNSA. J gave up 3 bases and V 5 bases, and 10 bases lay outside the gene matches. CDR3 coding DNA: TGTGCCAGCAGCACCTATTCCGGGACAGACTACGAGCAGTACTTC. It yields the protein CASSTYSGTDYEQYF.

This rearrangement joins TRBV7-9 to TRBJ2-2; 9 bases are shared with TRBD2. Germline CDR1 and CDR2: SEHNR and FQNEAQ (reference sequence). CDR3 length equals 15 residues. V lost 10 bases, J lost 8 bases, and 14 bases stayed unmatched. Written as DNA, the CDR3 is TGTGCCACCTCCCCCGGACTAGCGACGGGGGGGGAGCTGTTTTTT. Amino acid sequence: CATSPGLATGGELFF.

The genes are TRBV6-5 and TRBJ1-1; tentative D call: TRBD1 (5 bases). The germline CDR1 and CDR2 sequences are MNHEY and SVGAGI. The V end was cut by 3 bases, the J end by 1 base, with 9 bases between. This CDR3 is 14 amino acids long. Here the CDR3 DNA reads TGTGCCAGCAGTTATAAGGGGAAGAACACTGAAGCTTTCTTT. It translates to CASSYKGKNTEAFF.

The genes are TRBV5-6 and TRBJ2-5, with 7 nucleotides matching TRBD2. V shed 4 bases and J 4 bases; nucleotides not matched to a gene: 4. CDR3 length: 13 residues. The germline V gene encodes CDR1 SGHDT and CDR2 YYEEEE. The CDR3 is CASSPGGRETQYF. As DNA, the CDR3 is TGTGCCAGCAGCCCGGGGGGACGAGAGACCCAGTACTTC.

V gene TRBV7-2 combines with J gene TRBJ2-7, with 7 bases matching TRBD2. V was clipped by 1 base and J by 1 base; unmatched bases: 13. This CDR3 comprises 18 residues. Germline V CDR1 and CDR2: SGHTA, FQGNSA. The CDR3 sequence: CASSLGIAVSGVSYEQYF. The CDR3 DNA sequence: TGTGCCAGCAGCTTAGGAATAGCGGTGAGCGGGGTTTCCTACGAGCAGTACTTC.

The genes are TRBV5-1 and TRBJ2-2; unclear D gene. The V end was cut by 1 base, the J end by 6 bases, with 13 bases between. This CDR3 has 15 residues. Germline-derived CDR1 and CDR2 are SGHRS and YFSETQ. The CDR3: CASSLNAASAGELFF. The CDR3, as DNA: TGCGCCAGCAGCTTGAATGCAGCGTCAGCCGGGGAGCTGTTTTTT. The full variable domain, rest sourced from reference TRBV5-1 and TRBJ2-2, is KAGVTQTPRYLIKTRGQQVTLSCSPISGHRSVSWYQQTPGQGLQFLFEYFSETQRNKGNFPGRFSGRQFSNSRSEMNVSTLELGDSALYLCASSLNAASAGELFFGEGSRLTVL.

The DNA for the CDR3 is TGTGCCAGCAGCGACCTAGCGAGCGGAATGTCCGGGGAGCTGTTTTTT. Amino acids: CASSDLASGMSGELFF. The rearrangement uses TRBV2 and TRBJ1-3; maybe TRBD2 (6 bases). The last part of the DNA fits TRBJ2-2 better; the J call may be wrong. CDR1 is SNHLY and CDR2 is FYNNEI in the germline V gene. CDR3 length: 16 residues.

V and J are TRBV4-1 and TRBJ2-1; a possible D gene is TRBD2 (5 bases). The ends were cut back, 1 base at V and 0 bases at J, with 7 bases in the middle. Germline values: CDR1 MGHRA, CDR2 YSYEKL. The length of the CDR3 is 15 residues. In DNA, the CDR3 is TGCGCCAGCAGCCAAGGAGCGGCCTCCTACAATGAGCAGTTCTTC. It specifies CASSQGAASYNEQFF.